The following is a T cell receptor (beta chain) sequence with its context. Profiling relied on immunoSEQ multiplex PCR, and the TCRdb table lists in-frame clones only, not all of them. This table has about 68,000 clones, about 97% appearing once. This entry comes from a study of technical replicates of blood from a few donors. CDR1 is KGHSH, CDR2 LQKENI, per germline. With 4 bases clipped from V and 6 bases from J, the junction kept 10 bases outside the gene matches. The CDR3 covers 15 residues. The rearrangement joins TRBV18 to TRBJ1-2; the match to TRBD1 covers 8 bases. Specimen: T cells isolated from PBMCs. The sequence came from a human donor in good health. The CDR3, as DNA: TGTGCCAGCTCACACATGGACAGGGAGGAGCATGGCTACACCTTC. It yields the protein CASSHMDREEHGYTF.